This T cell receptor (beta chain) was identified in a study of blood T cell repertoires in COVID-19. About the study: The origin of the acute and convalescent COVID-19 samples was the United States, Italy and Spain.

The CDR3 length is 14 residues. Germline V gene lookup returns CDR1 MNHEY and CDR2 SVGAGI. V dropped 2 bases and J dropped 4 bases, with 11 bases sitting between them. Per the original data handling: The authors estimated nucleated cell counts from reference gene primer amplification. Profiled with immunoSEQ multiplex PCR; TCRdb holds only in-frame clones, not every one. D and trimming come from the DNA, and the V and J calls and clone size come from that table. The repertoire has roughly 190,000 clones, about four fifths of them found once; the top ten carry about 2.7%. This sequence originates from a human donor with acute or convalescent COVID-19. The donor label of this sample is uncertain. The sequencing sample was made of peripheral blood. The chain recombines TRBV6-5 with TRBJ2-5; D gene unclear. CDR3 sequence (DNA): TGTGCCAGCAGTTACGGCCTCTCGGGAGAGACCCAGTACTTC. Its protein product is CASSYGLSGETQYF.